This T cell receptor (beta chain) derives from a study of blood T cell repertoires in COVID-19. About the research overall: Sites across the United States, Italy and Spain contributed samples from acute and convalescent COVID-19. Sample material is recorded as cDNA or gDNA derived from T cells, B-cell-depleted T cells, or PBMCs.

Per the authors' pipeline: Amplification with reference gene primers provided the estimates of nucleated cell counts. Profiling relied on immunoSEQ multiplex PCR, and the TCRdb table lists in-frame clones only, not all of them. That table is the source of V, J and clone size, and D and trimming were worked out from the DNA. The data show about 150,000 clones, roughly four fifths seen once. The specimen sequenced was peripheral blood. This receptor was identified in a human donor with acute or convalescent COVID-19. The donor label of this sample is uncertain.

CDR3 sequence: CAWSVPPRSGNTIYF. DNA for the CDR3: TGTGCCTGGAGTGTCCCCCCTCGTTCGGGAAACACCATATATTTT. This chain links TRBV30 with TRBJ1-3; D unclear. This CDR3 has 15 amino acids. V lost 0 bases, J lost 4 bases, and 13 bases lay in between. Germline V CDR1 and CDR2: GTSNPN, SVGIG (reference sequence).